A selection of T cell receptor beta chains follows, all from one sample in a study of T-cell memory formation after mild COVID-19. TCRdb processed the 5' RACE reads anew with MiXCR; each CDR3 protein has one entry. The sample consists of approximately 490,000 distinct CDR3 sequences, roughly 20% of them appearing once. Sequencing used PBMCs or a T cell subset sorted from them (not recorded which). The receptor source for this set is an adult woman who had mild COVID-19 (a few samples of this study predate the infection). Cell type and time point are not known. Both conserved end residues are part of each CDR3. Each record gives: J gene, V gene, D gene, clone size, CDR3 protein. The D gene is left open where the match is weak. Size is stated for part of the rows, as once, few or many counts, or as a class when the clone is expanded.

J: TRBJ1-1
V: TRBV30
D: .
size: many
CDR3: CAWSTGLNTEAFF

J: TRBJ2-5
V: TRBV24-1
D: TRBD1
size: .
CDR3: CATSDSGTGVFGETQYF

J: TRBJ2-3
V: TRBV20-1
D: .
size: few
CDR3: CSAPRVGRGTDTQYF

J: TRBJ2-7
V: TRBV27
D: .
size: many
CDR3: CASSPMQSSYEQYF

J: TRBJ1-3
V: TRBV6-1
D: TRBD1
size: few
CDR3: CASSEGLGDRATSGNTIYF

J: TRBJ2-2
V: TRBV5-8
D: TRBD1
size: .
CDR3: CASSLWDRGRTGELFF

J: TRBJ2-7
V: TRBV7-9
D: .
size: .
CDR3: CASSPALSRDMGEQYF

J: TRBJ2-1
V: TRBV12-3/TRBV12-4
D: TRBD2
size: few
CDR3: CASRPTAGLGDNEQFF

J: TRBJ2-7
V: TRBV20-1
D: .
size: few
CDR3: CSARYSGGSSYEQYF

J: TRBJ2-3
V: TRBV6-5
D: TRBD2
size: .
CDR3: CASSYGSGRAGDTQYF

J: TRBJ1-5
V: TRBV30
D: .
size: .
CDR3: CAWSVSGLSNQPQHF

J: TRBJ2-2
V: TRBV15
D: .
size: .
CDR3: CATSRDRLGELFF

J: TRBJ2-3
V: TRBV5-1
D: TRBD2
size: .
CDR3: CASTRGGVTDTQYF

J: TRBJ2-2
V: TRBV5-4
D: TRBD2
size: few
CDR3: CASSSQLSGGTGELFF

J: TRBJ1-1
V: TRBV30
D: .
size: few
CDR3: CAWSGKTVAMNTEAFF

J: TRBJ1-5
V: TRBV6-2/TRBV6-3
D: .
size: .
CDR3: CASSQGIQPQHF

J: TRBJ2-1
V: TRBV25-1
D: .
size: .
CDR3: CASSDWDKRDEQFF

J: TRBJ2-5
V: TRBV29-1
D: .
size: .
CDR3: CSVEDRGIPLETQYF

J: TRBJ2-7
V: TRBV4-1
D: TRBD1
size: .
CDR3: CASSQEDRESSYEQYF

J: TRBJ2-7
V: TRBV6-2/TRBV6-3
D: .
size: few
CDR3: CASTGVTSSIPYEQYF

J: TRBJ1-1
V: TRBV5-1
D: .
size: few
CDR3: CASSLSPSGNTEAFF

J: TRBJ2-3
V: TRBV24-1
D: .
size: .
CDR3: CATSDLLGDTQYF

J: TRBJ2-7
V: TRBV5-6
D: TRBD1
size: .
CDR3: CASSLQPGTGAYEQYF

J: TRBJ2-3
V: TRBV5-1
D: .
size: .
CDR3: CASSLAWQMADTQYF

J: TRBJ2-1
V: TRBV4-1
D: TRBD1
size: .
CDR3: CASSPTRLQGAYYNEQFF

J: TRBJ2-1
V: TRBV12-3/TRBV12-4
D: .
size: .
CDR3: CASSLAFSGEQFF

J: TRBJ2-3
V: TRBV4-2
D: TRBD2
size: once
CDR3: CASSQDYSASGRTDTQYF

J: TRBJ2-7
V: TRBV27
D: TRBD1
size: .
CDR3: CASSPGQDLYEQYF

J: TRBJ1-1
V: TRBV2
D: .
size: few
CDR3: CASSATSNKNEAFF

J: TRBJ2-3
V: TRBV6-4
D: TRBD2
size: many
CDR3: CASSDSATSGGTDTQYF

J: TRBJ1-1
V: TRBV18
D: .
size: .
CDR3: CASSPPSGTLNTEAFF

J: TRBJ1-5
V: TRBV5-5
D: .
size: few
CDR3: CASSLVLFQPQHF

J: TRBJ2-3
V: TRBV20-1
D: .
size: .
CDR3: CSARSGRGTDTQYF

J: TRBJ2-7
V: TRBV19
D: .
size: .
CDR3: CASSIGQQEQYF

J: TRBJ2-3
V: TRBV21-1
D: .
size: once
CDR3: CASSKANYRDSDRNTQYF

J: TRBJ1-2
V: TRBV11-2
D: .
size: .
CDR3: CASSSNRGQLKSGYTF

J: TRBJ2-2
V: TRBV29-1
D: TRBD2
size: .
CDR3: CSVIRGANTGELFF

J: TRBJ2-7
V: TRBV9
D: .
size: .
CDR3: CASSPTGRALRSEQYF

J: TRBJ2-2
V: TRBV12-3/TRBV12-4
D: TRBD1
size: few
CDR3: CASSPTGRNTGELFF

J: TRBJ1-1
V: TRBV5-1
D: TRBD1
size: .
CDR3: CASSKDRVDRVNTEAFF

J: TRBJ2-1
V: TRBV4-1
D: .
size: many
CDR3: CASSQDSLRGYNEQFF

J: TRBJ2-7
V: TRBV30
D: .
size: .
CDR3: CACRDQSYEQYF

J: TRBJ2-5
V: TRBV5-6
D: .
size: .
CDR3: CASSQTGMQETQYF

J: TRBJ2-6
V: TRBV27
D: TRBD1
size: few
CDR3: CASSFQTGAGANVLTF

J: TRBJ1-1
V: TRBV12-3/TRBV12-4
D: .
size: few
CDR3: CASSPKGGTEAFF

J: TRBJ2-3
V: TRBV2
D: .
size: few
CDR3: CAGSGQSTDTQYF

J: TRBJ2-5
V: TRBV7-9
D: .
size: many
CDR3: CASSSRAARGETQYF

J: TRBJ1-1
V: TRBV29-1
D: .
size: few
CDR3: CSVDRGRTEAFF

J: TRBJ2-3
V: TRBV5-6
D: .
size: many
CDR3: CASSPGRSTDTQYF

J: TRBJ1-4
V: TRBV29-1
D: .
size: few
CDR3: CSASGVEEKLFF

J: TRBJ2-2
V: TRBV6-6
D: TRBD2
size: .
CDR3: CASSGVLATNTGELFF

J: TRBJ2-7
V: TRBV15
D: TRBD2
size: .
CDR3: CATRTSGISYEQYF

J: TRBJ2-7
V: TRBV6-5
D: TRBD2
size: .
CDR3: CASSYSFPEPGGRIYEQYF

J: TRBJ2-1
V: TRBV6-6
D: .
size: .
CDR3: CASSWTDFLNEQFF

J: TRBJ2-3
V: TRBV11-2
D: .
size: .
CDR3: CASSSTRGSDTQYF

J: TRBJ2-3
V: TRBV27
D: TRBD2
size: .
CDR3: CASSWGMSGRGGDTQYF

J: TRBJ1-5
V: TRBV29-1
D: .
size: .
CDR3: CSVDRPGDSNQPQHF

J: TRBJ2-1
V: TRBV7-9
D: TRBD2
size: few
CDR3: CASPGGAGYNEQFF

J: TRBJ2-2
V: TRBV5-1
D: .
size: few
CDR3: CASSAETRSGTGELFF

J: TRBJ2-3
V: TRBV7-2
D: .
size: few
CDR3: CASSSPFSRSTDTQYF